This TCR beta chain derives from a study of shared clonotypes between healthy human individuals (dated by TCRdb to about 2020). With respect to the entire study: The cohort comprised two women and a few men aged 18 to 49 years. Each donor's leukapheresis produced roughly between roughly 0.85 and 10 billion PBMCs. To increase sequencing depth and limit assay-specific biases, TCR repertoire library preparation and sequencing were carried out by different laboratories using diverse techniques. Per donor, three plates each were used for CD4 naive and CD4 memory, two for CD8 naive, and one for CD8 memory. To estimate repertoire size and how much clonotypes are shared between individuals, the study performed deep sequencing of blood TCR repertoires from roughly five healthy adults. General study outcomes and caveats: Compared with non-shared clonotypes, the clonotypes found in all four sorted-subset donors had higher generation probabilities. Approximately 4.8% of naive CD4, 3.5% of naive CD8, roughly 2.5% of memory CD4, and more than 0.35% of memory CD8 clonotypes were shared across several donors. Pairwise subsampling led to the expectation that sequencing depth would affect the degree of clonotype sharing among donors. Estimated clonotype richness was generally larger for naive than for memory subsets. Even with the large sequencing depth, rarefaction of the sorted-subset datasets indicated that sequencing was incomplete. Sampling was restricted to blood, and TCR repertoires in tissue are likely to differ from TCR repertoires in blood. The genetic and exposure-history diversity represented was limited by the small number of donors.

Regarding this clone: It has no known antigen specificity. Nothing much larger sits one base from this clone, and base qualities are not available.

The donors were healthy, HIV-negative adults who had no recently reported acute infections or vaccinations. Only Caucasian adults living in Nashville, Tennessee, USA were represented among the donors. CD4+ T cells were enriched by magnetic negative selection; naive cells were then positively selected on CD45RA, and the negative fraction formed the memory subset. After blood collection by leukapheresis, PBMCs were isolated using Ficoll-Histopaque density gradient centrifugation and then cryopreserved in the vapor phase of liquid nitrogen. Analytical flow cytometry was used to check the purity and quantity of every magnetically sorted T cell population. Genomic DNA was isolated from each sorted fraction and quantified by UV absorbance on a Nanodrop 2000c. Using the deep immunoSEQ assay, TCR CDR3 regions were amplified from genomic DNA by multiplex PCR. Extracted genomic DNA from each cell subset was distributed evenly across all wells of several immunoSEQ 96-well plates, and each plate was treated as a replicate. Each replicate PCR for sorted subsets received around 200 ng genomic DNA, equal to tens of thousands of T cell genomes. The purified libraries were quantified using a Qubit 3.0 fluorometer, sized with a Bioanalyzer 2100, and then quantified again using the KAPA Library Quantification kit. Every immunoSEQ 96-well plate was sequenced on a dedicated single-read 150-cycle Illumina NextSeq 550 flow cell. The original methods were these. The immunoSEQ output contained only junctional sequences without quality scores, so filtering could not match that applied to full-length reads. Sequences were annotated with PyIR, a Python wrapper for IgBLAST v1.9, and V/J genes and CDR3 were assigned using IMGT germline references. Reads were removed for weak V/J assignments (E-value above 1e-6), missing CDR3, stop codons, out-of-frame junctions, or ambiguous translated residues. V3J clonotypes were defined as sequences sharing an identical inferred V gene, J gene, and CDR3 amino acid sequence. Percentage overlap between repertoires was calculated by dividing the number of shared unique clonotypes by the size of the smaller repertoire. Three approaches were used to assess repertoire richness: RTK rarefaction, the Chao1 estimator, and Recon v2.1 estimates of unobserved clonotypes. For all TCRbeta clonotypes obtained by the gDNA method from a few donors, generation probabilities were computed with OLGA. The source is immuneACCESS, and TCRdb retained only in-frame sequences with V and J called. Part of the clones is not carried over; for the studies checked, unresolved V genes explain less than half of this, and the remainder is unexplained. D and trimming were read from the DNA, whereas the V and J calls and clone size are those reported in that table. The sample table contains millions of clones; only one count was recorded for roughly nine tenths of them. The ten largest account for around 0.15% of the sample.

Relative to germline, V is 5 bases shorter and J is 6 bases shorter, with 18 bases between their ends. The CDR3 contains 15 residues, cysteine and phenylalanine counted. Only the CDR3 DNA stays, 45 bases, in frame from base 1. CDR1 WSHSY and CDR2 SAAADI were looked up in the germline V gene. The receptor chain draws on TRBV10-2 and TRBJ2-3; the D gene cannot be resolved beyond TRBD1 or TRBD2, each matching 5 bases. This receptor was obtained from a man younger than 35 in good health. The sample was naive CD4+ T cells sorted from blood. The sample's cell subset or site label, decoded: CD45RA+ positively selected. The CDR3 loop reads CASSIRDPLGDTQYF. The sequenced DNA is TGCGCCAGCAGTATTAGGGACCCTTTGGGCGATACGCAGTATTTT.